These T cell receptor beta chains were read from a single sample in a study of blood T cell repertoires in COVID-19. Produced via immunoSEQ multiplex PCR; TCRdb's table is partial and in-frame only. Of fewer than 150,000 clones listed, roughly 90% are singletons. Sequenced: peripheral blood. The source of these receptors is a man aged 50-59 years with active or convalescent COVID-19. CDR3s include the opening cysteine and the closing phenylalanine or tryptophan. The D gene is left open where the match is weak. Only part of the rows carry a size: once, few, many, or a class if the clone is expanded.

>-|TRBJ2-5|-|TRBV19
CASSPPGFQETQYF
TGTGCCAGTAGTCCCCCGGGATTCCAAGAGACCCAGTACTTC
>-|TRBJ1-2|-|TRBV4-1
CASSQGGSRRGYTF
TGCGCCAGCAGCCAAGGTGGGTCTAGGAGAGGCTACACCTTC
>-|TRBJ1-1|-|TRBV6-2/TRBV6-3
CASSIGQNTEAFF
TGTGCCAGCAGTATAGGACAGAACACTGAAGCTTTCTTT
>TRBD2|TRBJ2-1|-|TRBV7-2
CASSVPGLAGSNEQFF
TGTGCCAGCAGCGTACCGGGACTAGCGGGAAGCAATGAGCAGTTCTTC
>-|TRBJ2-3|-|TRBV27
CASRLGQQGTDTQYF
TGTGCCAGCAGGCTTGGACAGCAGGGGACAGATACGCAGTATTTT
>-|TRBJ2-2|-|TRBV11-1
CASSFGEANTGELFF
TGTGCCAGCAGCTTCGGGGAAGCGAACACCGGGGAGCTGTTTTTT
>-|TRBJ2-1|-|TRBV27
CAFIKQGDDNEQFF
TGTGCCTTTATTAAACAGGGTGATGACAATGAGCAGTTCTTC
>-|TRBJ1-3|-|TRBV3-1/TRBV3-2
CASSLQGWSGNTIYF
TGTGCCAGCAGCCTCCAGGGGTGGTCTGGAAACACCATATATTTT
>TRBD2|TRBJ2-1|-|TRBV27
CASSPRAGLTSNEQFF
TGTGCCAGCAGTCCACGAGCGGGACTAACATCCAATGAGCAGTTCTTC
>-|TRBJ2-1|-|TRBV25-1
CASSEFGGSSYNEQFF
TGTGCCAGCAGTGAATTTGGCGGAAGCTCCTACAATGAGCAGTTCTTC
>-|TRBJ2-1|-|TRBV6-5
CASRTTTFNEQFF
TGTGCCAGCAGAACGACAACATTCAATGAGCAGTTCTTC
>-|TRBJ2-1|-|TRBV9
CASSVDSGPYNEQFF
TGTGCCAGCAGCGTAGACAGCGGACCTTACAATGAGCAGTTCTTC
>-|TRBJ2-1|-|TRBV18
CASSPRGGSSYNEQFF
TGTGCCAGCTCACCAAGAGGTGGGAGTTCCTACAATGAGCAGTTCTTC
>-|TRBJ2-7|-|TRBV29-1
CSVEVPGFYEQYF
TGCAGCGTTGAGGTCCCGGGGTTCTACGAGCAGTACTTC
>-|TRBJ2-3|medium-sized|TRBV10-2
CASSESPVSTDTQYF
TGCGCCAGCAGTGAGTCTCCGGTGAGCACAGATACGCAGTATTTT
>TRBD1|TRBJ2-3|-|TRBV5-6
CASSLDRTDTQYF
TGTGCCAGCAGCCTGGACAGGACAGATACGCAGTATTTT
>-|TRBJ1-5|once|TRBV2
CASSERALGQPQHF
TGTGCCAGCAGTGAAAGAGCGCTAGGACAGCCCCAGCATTTT
>-|TRBJ2-5|-|TRBV30
CAWSVAGETQYF
TGTGCCTGGAGTGTGGCGGGAGAGACCCAGTACTTC
>-|TRBJ2-3|-|TRBV15
CATSRDVGGSDTQYF
TGTGCCACCAGCAGAGACGTGGGAGGATCAGATACGCAGTATTTT
>TRBD2|TRBJ2-1|-|TRBV7-3
CASSSRGLAVNEQFF
TGTGCCAGCAGCTCCAGGGGACTAGCCGTCAATGAGCAGTTCTTC
>TRBD2|TRBJ2-7|-|TRBV6-5
CASSYGTSVTYEQYF
TGTGCCAGCAGTTATGGGACTAGCGTGACTTACGAGCAGTACTTC
>-|TRBJ2-4|-|TRBV27
CASSSGKNIQYF
TGTGCCAGCAGTTCCGGGAAAAACATTCAGTACTTC
>TRBD2|TRBJ2-1|-|TRBV3-1/TRBV3-2
CASSLGLAGSNEQFF
TGTGCCAGCAGCCTAGGACTAGCGGGAAGCAATGAGCAGTTCTTC
>TRBD1|TRBJ1-3|-|TRBV2
CASNPGGRNTIYF
TGTGCCAGCAATCCAGGGGGCAGAAACACCATATATTTT
>TRBD1|TRBJ2-5|-|TRBV18
CASSPSRGQETQYF
TGTGCCAGCTCACCAAGCAGGGGGCAAGAGACCCAGTACTTC
>TRBD1|TRBJ2-1|-|TRBV3-1/TRBV3-2
CASSQGQGFYNEQFF
TGTGCCAGCAGCCAAGGACAGGGGTTCTACAATGAGCAGTTCTTC
>-|TRBJ2-7|-|TRBV7-9
CASSPRTAYYEQYF
TGTGCCAGCAGCCCTAGGACAGCCTACTACGAGCAGTACTTC
>TRBD2|TRBJ2-7|-|TRBV24-1
CATSAAGEREQYF
TGTGCCACCAGTGCAGCGGGAGAGCGAGAGCAGTACTTC
>-|TRBJ1-2|-|TRBV19
CASSVFFHKTNYGYTF
TGTGCCAGTAGTGTCTTCTTCCACAAGACTAACTATGGCTACACCTTC
>-|TRBJ2-1|-|TRBV14
CASSWRDEQFF
TGTGCCAGCAGCTGGCGGGATGAGCAGTTCTTC
>TRBD1|TRBJ1-2|-|TRBV11-2
CASSPDNGQGPYGYTF
TGTGCCAGCAGCCCAGATAACGGACAGGGTCCCTATGGCTACACCTTC
>TRBD1|TRBJ2-1|-|TRBV24-1
CATSDPTGMSNEQFF
TGTGCCACCAGTGACCCGACAGGGATGAGCAATGAGCAGTTCTTC
>-|TRBJ2-7|-|TRBV15
CATSRDYTAFSYEQYF
TGTGCCACCAGCAGAGATTACACAGCCTTCTCCTACGAGCAGTACTTC
>-|TRBJ1-4|-|TRBV5-4
CASSDSLYFEKLFF
TGTGCCAGCAGCGACAGCCTTTATTTTGAAAAACTGTTTTTT
>TRBD1|TRBJ1-2|-|TRBV6-5
CASSSGQGSVYGYTF
TGTGCCAGCAGCTCGGGACAGGGTAGTGTATATGGCTACACCTTC
>TRBD2|TRBJ2-7|few|TRBV5-4
CASSLMASGSGEQYF
TGTGCCAGCAGCTTGATGGCTAGCGGGAGTGGCGAGCAGTACTTC
>TRBD1|TRBJ1-1|-|TRBV9
CASSDRTGGYTEAFF
TGTGCCAGCAGCGACCGGACAGGGGGCTACACTGAAGCTTTCTTT
>TRBD1|TRBJ1-1|-|TRBV5-1
CASSWGQGHTEAFF
TGCGCCAGCAGCTGGGGACAGGGACACACTGAAGCTTTCTTT
>TRBD2|TRBJ2-2|-|TRBV4-1
CASSKTSGRGDTGELFF
TGCGCCAGCAGCAAGACTAGCGGGAGGGGGGACACCGGGGAGCTGTTTTTT
>-|TRBJ2-1|few|TRBV4-1
CASSQPFGLYNEQFF
TGCGCCAGCAGCCAACCCTTTGGACTTTACAATGAGCAGTTCTTC
>-|TRBJ1-3|-|TRBV5-1
CASSFAGGRNTIYF
TGCGCCAGCAGCTTCGCGGGGGGAAGAAACACCATATATTTT
>-|TRBJ2-5|-|TRBV27
CASSPTTWETQYF
TGTGCCAGCAGTCCCACGACTTGGGAGACCCAGTACTTC
>-|TRBJ2-7|-|TRBV6-5
CASSPRGREQYF
TGTGCCAGCAGCCCCAGGGGTCGCGAGCAGTACTTC
>-|TRBJ1-6|-|TRBV5-6
CASSLGGHSNSPLHF
TGTGCCAGCAGCCTCGGGGGGCATAGTAATTCACCCCTCCACTTT
>-|TRBJ2-7|-|TRBV28
CASSSTRYEQYF
TGTGCCAGCAGTTCTACGCGCTACGAGCAGTACTTC
>TRBD2|TRBJ2-7|-|TRBV28
CASSIAGVTEQYF
TGTGCCAGCAGCATAGCGGGAGTAACCGAGCAGTACTTC
>TRBD2|TRBJ2-1|-|TRBV3-1/TRBV3-2
CASSPSGGTGRAQFF
TGTGCCAGCAGCCCCTCGGGGGGGACTGGACGGGCGCAGTTCTTC
>-|TRBJ2-1|-|TRBV12-3/TRBV12-4
CASSLSPGNEQFF
TGTGCCAGCAGTTTATCCCCAGGCAATGAGCAGTTCTTC
>TRBD1|TRBJ1-6|-|TRBV28
CASLRQGVDNSPLHF
TGTGCCAGCTTACGACAGGGGGTAGATAATTCACCCCTCCACTTT
>TRBD1|TRBJ2-6|-|TRBV27
CASSLTGESGANVLTF
TGTGCCAGCAGTTTGACAGGGGAAAGTGGGGCCAACGTCCTGACTTTC
>TRBD2|TRBJ2-3|-|TRBV5-5
CASSLRREDWDTQYF
TGTGCCAGCAGCTTGCGACGGGAGGATTGGGATACGCAGTATTTT
>-|TRBJ2-1|-|TRBV12-1
CASSAHSTGTSGSSYNEQFF
TGTGCCAGCAGCGCACATTCGACCGGGACTAGCGGGAGCTCCTACAATGAGCAGTTCTTC
>-|TRBJ1-5|-|TRBV29-1
CSVGSGFNQPQHF
TGCAGCGTTGGATCGGGGTTCAATCAGCCCCAGCATTTT
>TRBD1|TRBJ2-7|once|TRBV19
CASSIAYTGGAEQYF
TGTGCCAGTAGTATAGCCTATACAGGGGGAGCCGAGCAGTACTTC
>TRBD1|TRBJ2-7|-|TRBV6-6
CASSGTGGREQYF
TGTGCCAGTTCCGGGACAGGGGGCAGGGAGCAGTACTTC